A selection of T cell receptor beta chains follows, all from one sample in a study of T-cell reconstitution after alpha-beta-depleted transplantation in children. TCRdb ran MiXCR on the PCR reads and lists one entry per CDR3 protein. The sample has around 450,000 distinct CDR3 sequences, around 15% seen once; the top ten hold roughly 29%. The sample here was PBMCs, mostly from graft donor cells, taken 360 days after TCRalphabeta/CD19-depleted stem cell transplant. These receptor sequences come from a boy under three years old who had a stem cell transplant for Wiskott-Aldrich syndrome, so the T cells may come from the graft donor. CDR3s include the opening cysteine and the closing phenylalanine or tryptophan. The order of the fields is J gene, clone size, D gene, V gene, CDR3 DNA, CDR3 protein. The D gene is left open where the match is weak. Not every row has a clone size; where given, it reads once, few, many or a size class.

j_call: TRBJ2-1; clone_size: few; d_call: -; v_call: TRBV6-5; cdr3_nt: TGTGCCAGCAGTTACTCGATCGAGGGGATAAATGAGCAGTTCTTC; cdr3_aa: CASSYSIEGINEQFF
j_call: TRBJ2-5; clone_size: -; d_call: TRBD2; v_call: TRBV3-1; cdr3_nt: TGTGCCTTCACCCCCGGACTAGCGGGGGGTGGTCACAAAGAGACCCAGTACTTC; cdr3_aa: CAFTPGLAGGGHKETQYF
j_call: TRBJ2-5; clone_size: few; d_call: -; v_call: TRBV2; cdr3_nt: TGTGCCAGCAGTTCCCTCCGTTGGGGACCCAGGACCCAGTACTTC; cdr3_aa: CASSSLRWGPRTQYF
j_call: TRBJ2-1; clone_size: -; d_call: -; v_call: TRBV12-3/TRBV12-4; cdr3_nt: TGTGCCAGCAGTCCGACCACGGGACTCTACAATGAGCAGTTCTTC; cdr3_aa: CASSPTTGLYNEQFF
j_call: TRBJ2-7; clone_size: -; d_call: TRBD1; v_call: TRBV7-9; cdr3_nt: TGTGCCAGCAGCCCAGACAGGGGACCTCTGGGGGAGCAGTACTTC; cdr3_aa: CASSPDRGPLGEQYF
j_call: TRBJ1-6; clone_size: few; d_call: TRBD1; v_call: TRBV20-1; cdr3_nt: TGCAGTGCTAGATCCCGACAGGGATCCTCCTATAATTCACCCCTCCACTTT; cdr3_aa: CSARSRQGSSYNSPLHF
j_call: TRBJ2-2; clone_size: -; d_call: TRBD1; v_call: TRBV12-5; cdr3_nt: TGTCCCCACCGGGACAGGGAAAACACCGGGGAGCTGTTTTTT; cdr3_aa: CPHRDRENTGELFF
j_call: TRBJ2-3; clone_size: -; d_call: TRBD2; v_call: TRBV10-3; cdr3_nt: TGTGCCATCAGTGGTTCCTGGACTAGCGGGGGCACAGATACGCAGTATTTT; cdr3_aa: CAISGSWTSGGTDTQYF
j_call: TRBJ2-1; clone_size: -; d_call: TRBD2; v_call: TRBV12-3/TRBV12-4; cdr3_nt: TGTGCCAGCAGTTTAGGGAGGGACTATAGTGATGAGCAGTTCTTC; cdr3_aa: CASSLGRDYSDEQFF
j_call: TRBJ2-1; clone_size: once; d_call: TRBD2; v_call: TRBV4-1; cdr3_nt: TGCGCCAGCAGCCGATCCGGGACTAGCGGGGGGGCCACGCATGAGCAGTTCTTC; cdr3_aa: CASSRSGTSGGATHEQFF
j_call: TRBJ2-5; clone_size: -; d_call: -; v_call: TRBV10-1; cdr3_nt: TGCGCCAGCAGTCCAGGGGCCCCCCAAGAGACCCAGTACTTC; cdr3_aa: CASSPGAPQETQYF
j_call: TRBJ1-6; clone_size: -; d_call: -; v_call: TRBV27; cdr3_nt: TGTGCCAGCAGTTTCAGGGACCCCTCCTATAATTCACCCCTCCACTTT; cdr3_aa: CASSFRDPSYNSPLHF
j_call: TRBJ2-1; clone_size: few; d_call: TRBD2; v_call: TRBV11-1; cdr3_nt: TGTGCCAGCAGCTTTATCACCTGGACTAGCGGGCTCTCCTACAATGAGCAGTTCTTC; cdr3_aa: CASSFITWTSGLSYNEQFF
j_call: TRBJ2-3; clone_size: few; d_call: TRBD2; v_call: TRBV5-1; cdr3_nt: TGCGCCAGCAGCGTACGCGGGGGGGCCAGAGATACGCAGTATTTT; cdr3_aa: CASSVRGGARDTQYF
j_call: TRBJ2-6; clone_size: medium-sized; d_call: -; v_call: TRBV6-4; cdr3_nt: TGTGCCAGCAGTGACGGGCGTTCTGGGGCCAACGTCCTGACTTTC; cdr3_aa: CASSDGRSGANVLTF
j_call: TRBJ2-7; clone_size: -; d_call: -; v_call: TRBV5-8; cdr3_nt: TGTGCCAGCAGCGTAGGGATTTTCTACGAGCAGTACTTC; cdr3_aa: CASSVGIFYEQYF
j_call: TRBJ2-5; clone_size: few; d_call: TRBD1; v_call: TRBV6-5; cdr3_nt: TGTGCCAGCAGTCCAGGGACAGGGCGGTACCAAGAGACCCAGTACTTC; cdr3_aa: CASSPGTGRYQETQYF
j_call: TRBJ2-3; clone_size: many; d_call: TRBD2; v_call: TRBV29-1; cdr3_nt: TGCAGCTGGACTAGCGGGAGGAATACGCAGTATTTT; cdr3_aa: CSWTSGRNTQYF
j_call: TRBJ2-4; clone_size: -; d_call: -; v_call: TRBV15; cdr3_nt: TGTGCCACCAGCAAACCGACAGACTTGGTGATAAACATTCAGTACTTC; cdr3_aa: CATSKPTDLVINIQYF
j_call: TRBJ2-7; clone_size: -; d_call: -; v_call: TRBV7-9; cdr3_nt: TGTGCCAGCAGCCCCCGTGGCAGAGCCTACGAGCAGTACTTC; cdr3_aa: CASSPRGRAYEQYF
j_call: TRBJ1-2; clone_size: few; d_call: -; v_call: TRBV5-1; cdr3_nt: TGCGCCAGCAGCTTGGCCCCACTACAGTTTAACTATGGCTACACCTTC; cdr3_aa: CASSLAPLQFNYGYTF
j_call: TRBJ1-4; clone_size: many; d_call: TRBD1; v_call: TRBV11-2; cdr3_nt: TGTGCCAGCAGCTCCCGACAGGGAGGGGAAAAACTGTTTTTT; cdr3_aa: CASSSRQGGEKLFF
j_call: TRBJ2-7; clone_size: -; d_call: TRBD1; v_call: TRBV15; cdr3_nt: TGTGCCACCAGCAGAGATTGGGGACAGGGCTCCTACGAGCAGTACTTC; cdr3_aa: CATSRDWGQGSYEQYF
j_call: TRBJ2-3; clone_size: -; d_call: TRBD2; v_call: TRBV12-3/TRBV12-4; cdr3_nt: TGTGCCAGCAGTCCCGCCCCCTTCGCGGGAGTGCCAGATACGCAGTATTTT; cdr3_aa: CASSPAPFAGVPDTQYF
j_call: TRBJ2-1; clone_size: -; d_call: TRBD1; v_call: TRBV20-1; cdr3_nt: TGCAGTGCGCTAAACCGGGACAGGGTATACAATGAGCAGTTCTTC; cdr3_aa: CSALNRDRVYNEQFF
j_call: TRBJ2-1; clone_size: -; d_call: -; v_call: TRBV27; cdr3_nt: TGTGCCAGCAGTTTTACAGTCGCGCGGGATGAGCAGTTCTTC; cdr3_aa: CASSFTVARDEQFF
j_call: TRBJ2-7; clone_size: -; d_call: -; v_call: TRBV25-1; cdr3_nt: TGTGCCAGCAACAGAGGGGGGACGTCAAACTACGAGCAGTACTTC; cdr3_aa: CASNRGGTSNYEQYF
j_call: TRBJ1-2; clone_size: -; d_call: -; v_call: TRBV20-1; cdr3_nt: TGCAGTGCTAGAGAGGACACCCGACTTCGAGGCTACACCTTC; cdr3_aa: CSAREDTRLRGYTF
j_call: TRBJ2-3; clone_size: few; d_call: -; v_call: TRBV9; cdr3_nt: TGTGCCAGCAGCGTAAGTCCGGAGCGGAGGGGCGGAGATACGCAGTATTTT; cdr3_aa: CASSVSPERRGGDTQYF
j_call: TRBJ2-5; clone_size: -; d_call: TRBD2; v_call: TRBV7-2; cdr3_nt: TGTGCCAGCAGCTTAGGCGGGAGCTTGAAGACCCAGTACTTC; cdr3_aa: CASSLGGSLKTQYF
j_call: TRBJ2-6; clone_size: -; d_call: -; v_call: TRBV7-9; cdr3_nt: TGTGCCAGCAACCTCTTTGGCAACGTCCTGACTTTC; cdr3_aa: CASNLFGNVLTF
j_call: TRBJ2-7; clone_size: few; d_call: -; v_call: TRBV18; cdr3_nt: TGTGCCAGCTCGCCGACTAGGGTCTACGAGCAGTACTTC; cdr3_aa: CASSPTRVYEQYF
j_call: TRBJ2-6; clone_size: few; d_call: -; v_call: TRBV20-1; cdr3_nt: TGCAGTGTTAGCTCTGGGGCCAACGTCCTGACTTTC; cdr3_aa: CSVSSGANVLTF
j_call: TRBJ2-5; clone_size: -; d_call: -; v_call: TRBV29-1; cdr3_nt: TGCAGCGTACAACAGGGCCCACTACAAGAGACCCAGTACTTC; cdr3_aa: CSVQQGPLQETQYF
j_call: TRBJ1-1; clone_size: few; d_call: -; v_call: TRBV4-1; cdr3_nt: TGCGCCAGCAGCCAAGTCGGCAAGGGGAACACTGAAGCTTTCTTT; cdr3_aa: CASSQVGKGNTEAFF
j_call: TRBJ2-7; clone_size: -; d_call: -; v_call: TRBV7-6; cdr3_nt: TGTGCCAGCAGCTCGGTCTTCTCCTACGAGCAGTACTTC; cdr3_aa: CASSSVFSYEQYF
j_call: TRBJ1-1; clone_size: few; d_call: TRBD1; v_call: TRBV24-1; cdr3_nt: TGTGCCACCAGTCACAGGGGATCCAGAGCTTTCTTT; cdr3_aa: CATSHRGSRAFF
j_call: TRBJ2-5; clone_size: -; d_call: TRBD1; v_call: TRBV5-1; cdr3_nt: TGCGCCAGCAGCTCCAGGGGGCGGTCGGAGACCCAGTACTTC; cdr3_aa: CASSSRGRSETQYF
j_call: TRBJ2-7; clone_size: -; d_call: TRBD2; v_call: TRBV12-3/TRBV12-4; cdr3_nt: TGTGCCAGCAGTCTAGGCCCGACTAGCGTGTACGAGCAGTACTTC; cdr3_aa: CASSLGPTSVYEQYF
j_call: TRBJ1-1; clone_size: many; d_call: -; v_call: TRBV5-5; cdr3_nt: TGTGCCAGCAGCTCAGACAATCACCTTGGGTCTGAAGCTTTCTTT; cdr3_aa: CASSSDNHLGSEAFF
j_call: TRBJ2-1; clone_size: few; d_call: TRBD2; v_call: TRBV4-1; cdr3_nt: TGCGCCAGCAGCCCGTTGCCTAGCGGGATCTCCAATGAGCAGTTCTTC; cdr3_aa: CASSPLPSGISNEQFF
j_call: TRBJ2-7; clone_size: -; d_call: -; v_call: TRBV28; cdr3_nt: TGTGCCAGCAGCAAACAGGGACTGACCTACGAGCAGTACTTC; cdr3_aa: CASSKQGLTYEQYF
j_call: TRBJ2-7; clone_size: many; d_call: TRBD2; v_call: TRBV11-2; cdr3_nt: TGTGCCAGCAGCTTCTTAGGACTAGCGGGAGGCGAGCAGTACTTC; cdr3_aa: CASSFLGLAGGEQYF
j_call: TRBJ2-1; clone_size: few; d_call: TRBD2; v_call: TRBV5-1; cdr3_nt: TGCGCCAGCAGCTGGTTCACGAGCGGGGGGGCCAACAATGAGCAGTTCTTC; cdr3_aa: CASSWFTSGGANNEQFF
j_call: TRBJ1-2; clone_size: many; d_call: -; v_call: TRBV10-3; cdr3_nt: TGTGCCATCAGTGAGTCTTTATATGGCTACACCTTC; cdr3_aa: CAISESLYGYTF
j_call: TRBJ2-1; clone_size: -; d_call: TRBD2; v_call: TRBV7-9; cdr3_nt: TGTGCCAGCAGCGGGACCCGGACTAGCGGGAGAGGCAATGAGCAGTTCTTC; cdr3_aa: CASSGTRTSGRGNEQFF
j_call: TRBJ2-2; clone_size: many; d_call: -; v_call: TRBV10-3; cdr3_nt: TGTGCCATCACCAAGAACACCGGGGAGCTGTTTTTT; cdr3_aa: CAITKNTGELFF
j_call: TRBJ2-5; clone_size: -; d_call: TRBD2; v_call: TRBV24-1; cdr3_nt: TGTGCCACCGGGGGAGGGGAAGAGACCCAGTACTTC; cdr3_aa: CATGGGEETQYF
j_call: TRBJ1-2; clone_size: -; d_call: -; v_call: TRBV29-1; cdr3_nt: TGCAGCGACCTGGGACACCGCTATGGCTACACCTTC; cdr3_aa: CSDLGHRYGYTF
j_call: TRBJ2-5; clone_size: -; d_call: -; v_call: TRBV24-1; cdr3_nt: TGTGCCACCACCCGCGGCAGCCGACCGGAGACCCAGTACTTC; cdr3_aa: CATTRGSRPETQYF
j_call: TRBJ2-5; clone_size: -; d_call: -; v_call: TRBV28; cdr3_nt: TGTGCCAGCAGTGTCACGGTGGAAGAGACCCAGTACTTC; cdr3_aa: CASSVTVEETQYF
j_call: TRBJ2-1; clone_size: -; d_call: TRBD1; v_call: TRBV10-3; cdr3_nt: TGTGCCATCAGACGGACAGGGCTGGATGAGCAGTTCTTC; cdr3_aa: CAIRRTGLDEQFF